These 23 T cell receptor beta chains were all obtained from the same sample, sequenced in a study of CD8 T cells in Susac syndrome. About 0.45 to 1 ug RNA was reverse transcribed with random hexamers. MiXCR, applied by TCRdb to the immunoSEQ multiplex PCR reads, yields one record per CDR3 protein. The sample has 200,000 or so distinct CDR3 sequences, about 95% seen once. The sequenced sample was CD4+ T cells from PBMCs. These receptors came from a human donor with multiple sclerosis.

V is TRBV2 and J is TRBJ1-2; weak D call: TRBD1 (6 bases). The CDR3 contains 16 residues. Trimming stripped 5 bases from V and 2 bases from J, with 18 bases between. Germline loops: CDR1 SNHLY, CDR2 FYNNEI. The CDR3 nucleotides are TGTGCCAGCAGTCCTGGGCAGGGGTCGGCCAACTATGGCTACACCTTC. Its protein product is CASSPGQGSANYGYTF.

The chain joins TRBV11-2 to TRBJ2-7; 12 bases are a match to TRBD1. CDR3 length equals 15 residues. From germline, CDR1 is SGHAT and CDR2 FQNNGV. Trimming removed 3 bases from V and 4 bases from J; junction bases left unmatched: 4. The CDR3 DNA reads TGTGCCAGCAGCTTGACGGGACAGGGGGCTTACGAGCAGTACTTC. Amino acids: CASSLTGQGAYEQYF.

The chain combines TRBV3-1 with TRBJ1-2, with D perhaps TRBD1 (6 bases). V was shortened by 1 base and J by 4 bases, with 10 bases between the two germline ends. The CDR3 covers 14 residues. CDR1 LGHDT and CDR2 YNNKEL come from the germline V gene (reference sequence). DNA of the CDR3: TGTGCCAGCAGCCAAGTAGGGACATTCTATGGCTACACCTTC. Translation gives CASSQVGTFYGYTF.

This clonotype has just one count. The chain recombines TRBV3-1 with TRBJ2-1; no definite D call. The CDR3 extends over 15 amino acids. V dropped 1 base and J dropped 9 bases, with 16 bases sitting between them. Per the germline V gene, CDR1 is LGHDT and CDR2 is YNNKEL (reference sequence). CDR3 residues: CASSQVKTPSGEQFF. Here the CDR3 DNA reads TGTGCCAGCAGCCAAGTAAAGACTCCCTCAGGTGAGCAGTTCTTC.

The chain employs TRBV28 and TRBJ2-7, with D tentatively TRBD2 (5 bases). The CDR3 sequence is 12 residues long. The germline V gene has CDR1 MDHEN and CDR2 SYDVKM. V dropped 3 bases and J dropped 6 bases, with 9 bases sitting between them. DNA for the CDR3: TGTGCCAGCAGTTTTGGACTGAGCGAGCAGTACTTC. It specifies CASSFGLSEQYF.

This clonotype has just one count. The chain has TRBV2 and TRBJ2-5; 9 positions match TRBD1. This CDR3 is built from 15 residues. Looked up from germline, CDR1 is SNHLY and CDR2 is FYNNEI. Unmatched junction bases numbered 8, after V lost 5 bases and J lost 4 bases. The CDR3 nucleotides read TGTGCCAGCAGTAACCAGGGACAGGGAGGAGAGACCCAGTACTTC. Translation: CASSNQGQGGETQYF.

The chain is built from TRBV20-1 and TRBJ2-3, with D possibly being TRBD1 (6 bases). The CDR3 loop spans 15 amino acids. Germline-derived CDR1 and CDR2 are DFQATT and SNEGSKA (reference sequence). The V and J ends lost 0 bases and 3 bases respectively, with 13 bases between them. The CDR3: CSARDAGVGTDTQYF. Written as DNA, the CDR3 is TGCAGTGCTAGAGATGCAGGGGTGGGAACAGATACGCAGTATTTT.

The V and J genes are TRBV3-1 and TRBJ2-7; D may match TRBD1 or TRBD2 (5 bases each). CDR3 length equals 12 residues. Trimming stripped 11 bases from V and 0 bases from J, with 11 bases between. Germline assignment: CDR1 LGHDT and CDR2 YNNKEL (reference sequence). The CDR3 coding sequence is TGTGCCTCAGGGAGCCCCTCCTACGAGCAGTACTTC. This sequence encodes CASGSPSYEQYF.

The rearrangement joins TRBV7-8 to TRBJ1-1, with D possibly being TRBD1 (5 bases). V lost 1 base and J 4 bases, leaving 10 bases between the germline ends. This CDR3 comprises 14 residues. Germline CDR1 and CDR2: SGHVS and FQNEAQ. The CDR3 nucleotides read TGTGCCAGCAGCTTAGAGGGGAGAGTCACTGAAGCTTTCTTT. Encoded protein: CASSLEGRVTEAFF.

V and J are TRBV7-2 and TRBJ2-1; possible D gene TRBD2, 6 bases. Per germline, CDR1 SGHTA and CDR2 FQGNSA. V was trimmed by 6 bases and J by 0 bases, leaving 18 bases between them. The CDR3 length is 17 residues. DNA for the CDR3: TGTGCCAGCAGTCGACCCGGGGGAAGGGGCTCCTACAATGAGCAGTTCTTC. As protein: CASSRPGGRGSYNEQFF.

CDR3 bases: TGTGCCAGCAGCTTAGCAGGACTAGCGGGGGGGCAAAATACGCAGTATTTT. Its protein is CASSLAGLAGGQNTQYF. This rearrangement joins TRBV7-2 to TRBJ2-3, with TRBD2 matching over 15 bases. V shed 0 bases, J shed 7 bases, and the junction held 5 bases outside the gene matches. Germline CDR1 reads SGHTA; CDR2 reads FQGNSA. This CDR3 comprises 17 residues.

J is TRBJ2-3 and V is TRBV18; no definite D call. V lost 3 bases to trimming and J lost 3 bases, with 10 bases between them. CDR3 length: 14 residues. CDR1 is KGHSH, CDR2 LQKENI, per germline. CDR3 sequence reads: CASSPPVSTDTQYF. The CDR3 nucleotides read TGTGCCAGCTCACCTCCGGTTTCGACAGATACGCAGTATTTT.

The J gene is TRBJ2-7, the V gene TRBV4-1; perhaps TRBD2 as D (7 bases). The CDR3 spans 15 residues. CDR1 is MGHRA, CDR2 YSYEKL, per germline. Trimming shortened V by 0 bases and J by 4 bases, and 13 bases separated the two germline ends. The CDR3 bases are TGCGCCAGCAGCCAAGAAAGGGGGGGCTTATACGAGCAGTACTTC. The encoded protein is CASSQERGGLYEQYF.

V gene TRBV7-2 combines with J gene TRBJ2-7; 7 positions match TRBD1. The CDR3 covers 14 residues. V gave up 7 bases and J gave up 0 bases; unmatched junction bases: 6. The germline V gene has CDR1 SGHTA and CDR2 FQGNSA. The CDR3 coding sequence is TGTGCCAGCAACCGACAGGGAAACTCCTACGAGCAGTACTTC. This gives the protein CASNRQGNSYEQYF.

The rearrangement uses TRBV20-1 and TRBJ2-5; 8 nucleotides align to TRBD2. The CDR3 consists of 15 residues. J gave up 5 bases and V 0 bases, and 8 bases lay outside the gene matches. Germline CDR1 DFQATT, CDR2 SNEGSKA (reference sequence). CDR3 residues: CSARENRGGRETQYF. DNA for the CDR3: TGCAGTGCTAGAGAGAACCGCGGGGGGCGGGAGACCCAGTACTTC.

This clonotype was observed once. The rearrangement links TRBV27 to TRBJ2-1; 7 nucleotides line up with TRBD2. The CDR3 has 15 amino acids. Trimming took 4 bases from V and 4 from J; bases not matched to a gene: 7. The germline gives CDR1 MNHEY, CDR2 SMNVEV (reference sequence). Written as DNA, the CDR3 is TGTGCCAGCAGTTCATCGGCTAGCGGATACAATGAGCAGTTCTTC. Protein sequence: CASSSSASGYNEQFF.

The CDR3 region is CASSQDEVVAFF. For the CDR3, the DNA is TGTGCCAGCAGCCAAGATGAGGTAGTAGCTTTCTTT. The V gene is TRBV14, the J gene TRBJ1-1; D gene unclear. The V gene's germline CDR1 is SGHDN and CDR2 FVKESK. The CDR3 is 12 residues long. V lost 0 bases and J lost 10, with 9 bases in between.

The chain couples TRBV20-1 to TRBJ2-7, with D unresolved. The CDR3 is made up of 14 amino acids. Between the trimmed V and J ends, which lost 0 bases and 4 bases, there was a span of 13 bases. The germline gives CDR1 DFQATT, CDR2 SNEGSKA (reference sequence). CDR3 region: CSARDRRAPYEQYF. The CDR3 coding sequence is TGCAGTGCTAGAGATCGGCGCGCCCCGTACGAGCAGTACTTC.

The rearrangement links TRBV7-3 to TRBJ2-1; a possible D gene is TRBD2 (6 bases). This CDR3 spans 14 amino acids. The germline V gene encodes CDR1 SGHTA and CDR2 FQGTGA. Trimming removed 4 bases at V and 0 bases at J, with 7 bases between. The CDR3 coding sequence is TGTGCCAGCAGCTACGGGAGCTCCTACAATGAGCAGTTCTTC. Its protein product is CASSYGSSYNEQFF.

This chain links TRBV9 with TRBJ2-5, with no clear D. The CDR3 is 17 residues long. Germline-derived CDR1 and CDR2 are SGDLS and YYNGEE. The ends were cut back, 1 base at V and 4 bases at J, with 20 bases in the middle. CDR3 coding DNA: TGTGCCAGCAGCGTAATGGAGATGGCTTCTACCGGAGAGACCCAGTACTTC. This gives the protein CASSVMEMASTGETQYF.

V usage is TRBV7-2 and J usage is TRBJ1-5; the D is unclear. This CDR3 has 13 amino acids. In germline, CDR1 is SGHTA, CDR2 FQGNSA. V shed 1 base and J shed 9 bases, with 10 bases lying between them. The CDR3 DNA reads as TGTGCCAGCAGCTTAGAAAAGGATACGCCCCAGCATTTT. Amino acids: CASSLEKDTPQHF.

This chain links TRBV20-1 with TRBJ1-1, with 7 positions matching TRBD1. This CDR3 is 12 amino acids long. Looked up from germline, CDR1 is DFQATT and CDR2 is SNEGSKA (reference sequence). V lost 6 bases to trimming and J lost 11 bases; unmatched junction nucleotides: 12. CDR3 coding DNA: TGCAGTGCCATCCCCCAGGGGGTCGGGGCTTTCTTT. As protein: CSAIPQGVGAFF.

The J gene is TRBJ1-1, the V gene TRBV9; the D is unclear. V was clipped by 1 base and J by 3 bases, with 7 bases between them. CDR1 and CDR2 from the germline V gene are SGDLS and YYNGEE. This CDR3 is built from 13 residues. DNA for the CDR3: TGTGCCAGCAGCGTATATAGGGACACTGAAGCTTTCTTT. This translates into CASSVYRDTEAFF.